This T cell receptor beta chain is drawn from a study of control samples from healthy donors and cancer patients. The ends were cut back, 3 bases at V and 4 bases at J, with 17 bases in the middle. Germline assignment: CDR1 LNHDA and CDR2 SQIVND (reference sequence). This CDR3 has 16 amino acids. Repertoires were generated with immunoSEQ multiplex PCR, while TCRdb's copy carries only in-frame clones and drops some. The sample includes fewer than 200,000 clones, roughly nine tenths of them seen just once. This sequence joins TRBV19 and TRBJ2-3; a weak D match, TRBD1 (5 bases). Material for sequencing was blood. The clonotype comes from a man younger than 45 in good health. The CDR3, as DNA: TGTGCCAGTAGTATCGACAGTTCGGGCCGACCAGATACGCAGTATTTT. This gives the protein CASSIDSSGRPDTQYF.